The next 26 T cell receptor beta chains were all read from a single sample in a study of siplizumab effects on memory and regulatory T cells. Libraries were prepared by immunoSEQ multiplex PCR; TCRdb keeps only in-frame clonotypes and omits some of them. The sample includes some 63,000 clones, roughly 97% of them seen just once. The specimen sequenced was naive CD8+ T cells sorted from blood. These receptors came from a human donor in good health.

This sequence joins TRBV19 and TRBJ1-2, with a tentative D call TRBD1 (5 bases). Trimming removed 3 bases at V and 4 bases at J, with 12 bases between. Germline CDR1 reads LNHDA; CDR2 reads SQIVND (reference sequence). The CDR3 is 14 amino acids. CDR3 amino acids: CASSIGDGIYGYTF. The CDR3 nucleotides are TGTGCCAGTAGTATCGGGGACGGGATCTATGGCTACACCTTC.

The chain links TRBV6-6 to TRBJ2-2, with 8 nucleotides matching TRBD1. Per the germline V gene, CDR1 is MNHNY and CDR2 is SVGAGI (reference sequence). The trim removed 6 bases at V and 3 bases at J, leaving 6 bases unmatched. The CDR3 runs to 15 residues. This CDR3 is CASSITTGDTGELFF. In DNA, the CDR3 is TGTGCCAGCAGCATAACGACAGGGGACACCGGGGAGCTGTTTTTT.

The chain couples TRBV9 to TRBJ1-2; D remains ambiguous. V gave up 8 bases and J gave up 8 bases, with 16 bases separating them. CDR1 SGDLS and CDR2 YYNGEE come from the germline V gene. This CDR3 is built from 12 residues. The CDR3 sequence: CASSRAYIGYTF. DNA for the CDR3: TGTGCCAGTTCCAGAGCCTATATCGGCTACACCTTC.

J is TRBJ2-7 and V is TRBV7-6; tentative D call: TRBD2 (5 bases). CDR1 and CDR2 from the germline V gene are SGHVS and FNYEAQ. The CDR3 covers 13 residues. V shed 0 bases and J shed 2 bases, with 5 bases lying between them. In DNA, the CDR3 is TGTGCCAGCAGCTTAGCGGAGGCCTACGAGCAGTACTTC. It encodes CASSLAEAYEQYF. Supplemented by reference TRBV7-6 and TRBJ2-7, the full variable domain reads GAGVSQSPRYKVTKRGQDVALRCDPISGHVSLYWYRQALGQGPEFLTYFNYEAQQDKSGLPNDRFSAERPEGSISTLTIQRTEQRDSAMYRCASSLAEAYEQYFGPGTRLTVT.

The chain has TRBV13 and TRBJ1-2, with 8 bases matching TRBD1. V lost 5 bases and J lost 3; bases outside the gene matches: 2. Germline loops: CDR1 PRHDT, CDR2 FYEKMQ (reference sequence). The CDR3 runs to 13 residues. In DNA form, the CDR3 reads TGTGCCAGCAGCGGACAGGGTTACTATGGCTACACCTTC. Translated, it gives CASSGQGYYGYTF.

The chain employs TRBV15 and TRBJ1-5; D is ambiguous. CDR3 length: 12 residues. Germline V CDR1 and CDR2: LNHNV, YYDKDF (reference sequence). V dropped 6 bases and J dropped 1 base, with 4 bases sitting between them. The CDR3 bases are TGTGCCACCAGGGGAAGCAATCAGCCCCAGCATTTT. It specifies CATRGSNQPQHF. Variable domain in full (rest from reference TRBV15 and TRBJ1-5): DAMVIQNPRYQVTQFGKPVTLSCSQTLNHNVMYWYQQKSSQAPKLLFHYYDKDFNNEADTPDNFQSRRPNTSFCFLDIRSPGLGDTAMYLCATRGSNQPQHFGDGTRLSIL.

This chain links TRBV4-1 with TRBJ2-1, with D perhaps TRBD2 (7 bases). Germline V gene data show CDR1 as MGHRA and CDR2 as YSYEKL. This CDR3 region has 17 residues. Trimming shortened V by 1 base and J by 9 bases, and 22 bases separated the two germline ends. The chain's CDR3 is CASSQVPLGGGFGEQFF. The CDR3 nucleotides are TGCGCCAGCAGCCAAGTCCCCTTAGGGGGGGGTTTCGGTGAGCAGTTCTTC.

The CDR3 sequence: CASSESTGGHSYEQYF. The CDR3 DNA reads TGCGCCAGCAGTGAGTCGACCGGGGGACACTCCTACGAGCAGTACTTC. The chain joins TRBV10-1 to TRBJ2-7, with D perhaps assigned TRBD1 or TRBD2 (6 bases each). The length of the CDR3 is 16 residues. From germline, CDR1 is WNHNN and CDR2 SYGVQD (reference sequence). V was pared by 0 bases and J by 0 bases, with 12 bases between.

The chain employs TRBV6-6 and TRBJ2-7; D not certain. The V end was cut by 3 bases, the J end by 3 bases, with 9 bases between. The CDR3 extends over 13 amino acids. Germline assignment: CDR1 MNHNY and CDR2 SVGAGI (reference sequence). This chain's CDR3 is CASSYSDFYEQYF. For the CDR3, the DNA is TGTGCCAGCAGTTATTCCGACTTCTACGAGCAGTACTTC.

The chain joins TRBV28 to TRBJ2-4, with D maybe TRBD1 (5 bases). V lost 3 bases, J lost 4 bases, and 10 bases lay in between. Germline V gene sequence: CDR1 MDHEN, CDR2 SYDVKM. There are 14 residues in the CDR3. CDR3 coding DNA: TGTGCCAGCAGTTTTATAGGGGAAAAAAACATTCAGTACTTC. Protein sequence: CASSFIGEKNIQYF.

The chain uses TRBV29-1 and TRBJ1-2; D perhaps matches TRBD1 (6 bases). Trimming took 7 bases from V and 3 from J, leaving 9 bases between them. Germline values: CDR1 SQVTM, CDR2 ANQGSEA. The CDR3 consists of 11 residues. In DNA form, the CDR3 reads TGCAGCGCCGCAGGGGACTATGGCTACACCTTC. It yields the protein CSAAGDYGYTF.

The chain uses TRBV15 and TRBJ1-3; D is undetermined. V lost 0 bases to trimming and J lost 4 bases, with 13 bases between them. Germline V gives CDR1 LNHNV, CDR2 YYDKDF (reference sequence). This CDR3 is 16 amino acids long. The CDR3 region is CATSRERAPKGNTIYF. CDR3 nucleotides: TGTGCCACCAGCAGAGAGAGGGCCCCCAAGGGAAACACCATATATTTT.

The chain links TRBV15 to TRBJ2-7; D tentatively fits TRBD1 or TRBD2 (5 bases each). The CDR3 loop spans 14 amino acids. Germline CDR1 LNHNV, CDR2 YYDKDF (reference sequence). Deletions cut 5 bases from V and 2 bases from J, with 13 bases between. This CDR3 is CATSVYGTAYEQYF. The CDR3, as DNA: TGTGCCACCAGCGTATACGGGACCGCCTACGAGCAGTACTTC.

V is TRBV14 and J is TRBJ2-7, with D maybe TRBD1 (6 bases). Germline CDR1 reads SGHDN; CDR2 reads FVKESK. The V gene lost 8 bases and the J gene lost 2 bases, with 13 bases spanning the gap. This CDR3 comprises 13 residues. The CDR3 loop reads CASSGTNPYEQYF. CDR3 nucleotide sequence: TGTGCCAGCTCAGGGACAAACCCCTACGAGCAGTACTTC.

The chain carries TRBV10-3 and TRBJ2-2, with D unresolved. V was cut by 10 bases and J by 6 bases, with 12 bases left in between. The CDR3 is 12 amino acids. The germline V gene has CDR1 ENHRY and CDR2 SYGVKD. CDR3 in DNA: TGTGCCACAAGACTCCCCTCCGGGGAGCTGTTTTTT. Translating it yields CATRLPSGELFF.

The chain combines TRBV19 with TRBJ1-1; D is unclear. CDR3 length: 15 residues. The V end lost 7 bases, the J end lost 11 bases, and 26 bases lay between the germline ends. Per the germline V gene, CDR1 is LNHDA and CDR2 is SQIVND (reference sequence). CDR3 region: CASKQYPADSLAAFF. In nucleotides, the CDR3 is TGTGCCAGTAAGCAGTACCCCGCCGACTCCTTAGCTGCTTTCTTT.

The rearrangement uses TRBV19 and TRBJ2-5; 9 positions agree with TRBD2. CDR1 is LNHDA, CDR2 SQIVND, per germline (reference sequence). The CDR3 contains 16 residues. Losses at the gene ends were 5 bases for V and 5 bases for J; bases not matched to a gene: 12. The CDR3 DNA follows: TGTGCCAGTAGTCCTTTAGGTAGCGGGGGCGGGGAGACCCAGTACTTC. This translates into CASSPLGSGGGETQYF.

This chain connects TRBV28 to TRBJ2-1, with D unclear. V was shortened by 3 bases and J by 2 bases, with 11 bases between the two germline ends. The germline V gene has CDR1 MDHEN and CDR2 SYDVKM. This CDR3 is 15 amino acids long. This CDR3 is CASSFAASPYNEQFF. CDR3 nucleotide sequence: TGTGCCAGCAGTTTCGCGGCGTCCCCCTACAATGAGCAGTTCTTC.

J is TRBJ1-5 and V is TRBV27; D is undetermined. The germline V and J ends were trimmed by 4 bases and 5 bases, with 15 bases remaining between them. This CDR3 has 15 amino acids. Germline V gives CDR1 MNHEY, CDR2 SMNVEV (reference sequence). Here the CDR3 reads CASSSSDYVHQPQHF. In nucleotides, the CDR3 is TGTGCCAGCAGTTCCTCCGATTACGTTCATCAGCCCCAGCATTTT.

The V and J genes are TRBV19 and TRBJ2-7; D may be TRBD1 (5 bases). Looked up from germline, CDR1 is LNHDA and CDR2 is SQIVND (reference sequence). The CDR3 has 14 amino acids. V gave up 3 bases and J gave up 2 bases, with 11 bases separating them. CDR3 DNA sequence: TGTGCCAGTAGTATGGGTACAGGACCCTACGAGCAGTACTTC. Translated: CASSMGTGPYEQYF.

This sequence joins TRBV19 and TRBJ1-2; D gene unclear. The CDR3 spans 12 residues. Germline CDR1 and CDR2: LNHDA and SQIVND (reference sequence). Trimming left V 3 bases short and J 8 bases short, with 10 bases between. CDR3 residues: CASSIANWGYTF. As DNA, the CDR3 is TGTGCCAGTAGTATCGCCAATTGGGGCTACACCTTC.

The CDR3 region has the DNA TGTGCCAGTAGTCCACTGAGCTCTGGGGCCAACGTCCTGACTTTC. This sequence encodes CASSPLSSGANVLTF. The chain recombines TRBV19 with TRBJ2-6; D unresolved. V was trimmed by 5 bases and J by 0 bases, leaving 8 bases between them. From germline, CDR1 is LNHDA and CDR2 SQIVND (reference sequence). This CDR3 is built from 15 residues.

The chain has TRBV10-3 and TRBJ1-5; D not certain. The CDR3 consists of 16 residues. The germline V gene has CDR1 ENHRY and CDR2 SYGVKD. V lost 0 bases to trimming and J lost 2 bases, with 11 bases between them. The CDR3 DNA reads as TGTGCCATCAGTGAGTCGACGCAGGCGGGCAATCAGCCCCAGCATTTT. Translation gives CAISESTQAGNQPQHF.

CDR3 residues: CASSIRLAGFDEQFF. CDR3 in DNA: TGTGCCAGTAGTATCCGACTAGCGGGGTTCGATGAGCAGTTCTTC. This chain connects TRBV19 to TRBJ2-1, with 11 nucleotides matching TRBD2. The CDR3 consists of 15 residues. CDR1 LNHDA and CDR2 SQIVND come from the germline V gene (reference sequence). With 3 bases clipped from V and 8 bases from J, the junction kept 6 bases outside the gene matches.

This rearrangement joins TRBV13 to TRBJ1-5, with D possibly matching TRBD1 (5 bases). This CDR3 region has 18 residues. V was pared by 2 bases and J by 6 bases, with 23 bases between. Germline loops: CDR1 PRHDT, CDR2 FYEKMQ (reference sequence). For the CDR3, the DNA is TGTGCCAGCAGCTTATTGGTATATATTGGGGGTGATCCTCAGCCCCAGCATTTT. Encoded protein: CASSLLVYIGGDPQPQHF.

CDR3 sequence (DNA): TGTGCCAGTAGTATAAGTATATCCTACGAGCAGTACTTC. It translates to CASSISISYEQYF. This sequence joins TRBV19 and TRBJ2-7; D unresolved. Germline V gene data show CDR1 as LNHDA and CDR2 as SQIVND (reference sequence). This CDR3 region has 13 residues. Trimming took off 2 bases at V and 1 base at J, with 6 bases between the two ends.